This TCR beta chain was observed in a study of T cells in Graves' hyperthyroidism and ophthalmopathy. Study at large: Peripheral blood sampling occurred at initial diagnosis, before any treatment.

Amplification of TCR beta CDR3 regions used RNA as the template. Primed by the HTBI set, a first-round RT-PCR was run on the TCR CDR3. TCRdb called the multiplex PCR reads again in MiXCR, with one record for every CDR3 protein. The top ten hold about 18% of the sample, which has 300,000 to 450,000 distinct CDR3 sequences, approximately 14% seen once. This clonotype was detected ten times or more. Germline CDR1 and CDR2: LNHNV and YYDKDF (reference sequence). This CDR3 has 14 amino acids. The V gene lost 4 bases and the J gene lost 8 bases, with 17 bases spanning the gap. Each ophthalmopathy patient scored at least 3 on the Clinical Activity Score and at least 4 on NOSPECS grade, with duration under 3 months. The PBMCs were taken from roughly 9.3 ml of fresh peripheral blood.

The source is a woman aged 25-40 years with Graves' ophthalmopathy. This chain joins TRBV15 and TRBJ1-2, with D uncertain. Sequences were obtained from blood. CDR3 region: CATSTRPMELGYTF. In DNA form, the CDR3 reads TGTGCCACCAGCACCCGGCCCATGGAATTAGGCTACACCTTC.